This T cell receptor beta chain was sequenced in a study of T cell responses to AZD1222 COVID-19 vaccine. Study outcomes and limitations: Spike-specific TCR breadth and depth both grew after two AZD1222 doses. A mostly white British donor set with more females was recruited, and clonal diversity was possibly underestimated.

Germline lookup yields CDR1 MDHEN and CDR2 SYDVKM. V lost 4 bases and J lost 0; bases outside the gene matches: 4. This CDR3 is 16 amino acids long. Libraries were prepared by immunoSEQ multiplex PCR; TCRdb keeps only in-frame clonotypes and omits some of them. The sample gives about 94,000 clones, about 88% of which show up once; more than 10% is in the top ten. Remarks on this clone: Antigen specificity is unknown.

This sequence was found in an adult in good health. The chain couples TRBV28 to TRBJ2-4; 9 bases are a match to TRBD1. Material: peripheral blood, obtained on day 0 of AZD1222 vaccination. The CDR3 reads CASSSTGGVAKNIQYF. The DNA for the CDR3 is TGTGCCAGCAGTTCAACAGGGGGCGTAGCCAAAAACATTCAGTACTTC. The full variable domain, completed using reference TRBV28 and TRBJ2-4, is DVKVTQSSRYLVKRTGEKVFLECVQDMDHENMFWYRQDPGLGLRLIYFSYDVKMKEKGDIPEGYSVSREKKERFSLILESASTNQTSMYLCASSSTGGVAKNIQYFGAGTRLSVL.